This T cell receptor (beta chain) emerged from a study of T cell repertoires in cytomegalovirus infection (dated by TCRdb to about 2019). Describing the broader study: Peptide stimulations targeted recently identified HLA-C-restricted CMV epitopes, whose presentation resists viral immunomodulation, together with well-studied HLA-B-restricted epitopes. Because public TCR beta signatures pointed to carriage of CMV infection together with the matching HLA type, the HLA type of each donor mattered for the analysis. General findings and caveats noted by the study authors: The ex vivo response was dominated by HLA-C-restricted CMV-specific TCR beta clonotypes, which also provided the single most frequent clonotype in two of eight donors. Carriers of CMV infection plus the relevant HLA type were discriminated by the cumulative frequency of public TCR beta family members in the study cohort and in an independent approximately 360-donor cohort.

TCRdb names Illumina HiSeq 1500 as the instrument used. The public reads were reanalyzed by TCRdb: fastp trimming at Q25, MiXCR alignment, in-frame beta chains only. Identical CDR3 proteins give one entry, which carries the most common genes and DNA. For this sample there are fewer than 950,000 distinct CDR3 sequences; around a third appear just once. Of the sample, around 12% falls within the top ten clones. Taken with the paper, the label for treatment or condition translates to: in vitro stimulation with specific CMV peptide epitopes to enrich CMV-specific T cells. The germline V gene encodes CDR1 SGHVS and CDR2 FNYEAQ. The CDR3 sequence holds 13 residues, the cysteine and phenylalanine included. Only CDR3 DNA remains: 39 bases, in frame from the first base. V is shortened by 5 bases, J by 5 bases, and the region joining them spans 11 bases. A note on this clonotype: This clone's antigen is unknown. Base qualities are missing; no much larger clone stands one base away.

The sequencing used cultured CD8+ T cells from PBMCs, collected from culture after CMV antigen stimulation. The chain employs TRBV7-6 and TRBJ2-3; no D gene is confidently identified. This clonotype was obtained from a human donor in good health (CMV status not recorded). Some clones in this sample may be carry-over from other donors' samples. The CDR3 has the sequence CASSSKVQDTQYF. The nucleotide sequence is given as TGTGCCAGCAGCAGCAAAGTTCAAGATACGCAGTATTTT.